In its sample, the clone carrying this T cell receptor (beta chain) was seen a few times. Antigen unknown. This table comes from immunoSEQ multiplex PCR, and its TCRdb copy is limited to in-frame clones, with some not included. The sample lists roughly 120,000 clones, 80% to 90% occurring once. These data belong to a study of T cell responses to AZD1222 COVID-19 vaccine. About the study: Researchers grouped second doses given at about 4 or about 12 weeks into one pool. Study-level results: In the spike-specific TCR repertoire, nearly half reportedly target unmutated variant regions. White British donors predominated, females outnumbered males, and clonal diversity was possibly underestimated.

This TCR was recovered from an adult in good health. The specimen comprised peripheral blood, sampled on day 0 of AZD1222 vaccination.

The CDR3 loop reads CASSEVIQGGVYF. The CDR3 region has the DNA TGTGCCAGCAGTGAAGTAATTCAGGGGGGGGTGTACTTC. The V and J genes are TRBV6-1 and TRBJ2-7; perhaps D is TRBD1 or TRBD2 (7 bases each). The CDR3 contains 13 residues. Germline CDR1 and CDR2: MNHNS and SASEGT. V lost 1 base and J 12 bases, leaving 16 bases between the germline ends.